This T cell receptor (beta chain) comes out of a study of T cell responses to AZD1222 COVID-19 vaccine. The protocol was immunoSEQ multiplex PCR, while the TCRdb copy is restricted to in-frame clones and leaves out a portion. The data contain over 150,000 clones, over 80% of them singletons. Specimen: peripheral blood, collected on day 0 of AZD1222 vaccination. This TCR derives from an adult in good health.

CDR3 loop: CASSLVLTTLGGYTF. CDR3 DNA sequence: TGTGCCAGCAGCTTAGTTCTGACAACATTGGGTGGCTACACCTTC. The chain links TRBV11-2 to TRBJ1-2; unclear D gene. CDR1 SGHAT and CDR2 FQNNGV come from the germline V gene. V lost 1 base, J lost 7 bases, and 16 bases lay in between. CDR3 size: 15 residues.